The entry below gives a single TCR beta chain sequence along with its context. This clonotype was recorded a few times. The target of this receptor is not known. Base qualities are not recorded, but no much larger clone differs from it by a single base. The roughly 38 donors, aged about 6 to 95 years, were systemically healthy Caucasian individuals from Russia. Roughly 9 milliliters of peripheral blood were drawn from each donor into EDTA-treated Vacutainer tubes. Ficoll-Paque density-gradient centrifugation was used to isolate PBMCs, with at least 6 million obtained per sample. Total RNA, at least 5 micrograms per sample, was extracted from PBMCs with Trizol reagent. Naive CD45RAhigh/CD27high T cell percentages were measured by flow cytometry on a PBMC aliquot from every donor. The record originates from a study of blood T cells in healthy people across ages (dated by TCRdb to 2013 to 2016). Regarding the research as a whole: In model experiments, template switching captured about one uniquely barcoded TCR beta cDNA molecule for every two T cells. Donors of different ages were randomly distributed across sequencing lanes to avoid experimental bias. The study analyzed two additional independent replicas of 1 million unique cDNA reads from the same blood draw for two donors, one aged 18 to 30 and one aged 80 or older. The donors were split into four age groups: young (average around 15 years), middle-aged (about 40), aged (over 55) and long-lived (about 74). To track age-related changes in TCR beta repertoire diversity, the study relied on deep sequencing normalized with unique cDNA molecular identifiers.

Results the study describes overall, beyond this receptor: Since profiling was done on bulk unsorted PBMCs, naive and antigen-experienced compartments could not be conclusively compared. As age increased, observed TCR beta diversity per million T cells dropped in a roughly linear way, and a significant reduction was already evident by age approximately 40. Estimates of total diversity based on one million sequenced T cells were regarded as lower bounds and as underestimates. Because the CMV infection status of the donors was unknown, age-related changes in expanded clonotypes may potentially have been confounded. Compared with the aged group, more naive CD4+ T cells, fewer expanded clones and increased TCR diversity were shown by the long-lived group, suggesting age selection. The percentage of naive T cells measured by flow cytometry correlated strongly with observed TCR beta diversity.

The receptor library was made with 5' RACE. The instrument was an Illumina HiSeq 2500. A second PCR of roughly 7 to 12 cycles was run with a J-beta primer mix and a sample-barcoded 5' primer. A template-switch 5' adaptor carrying 12 random nucleotides introduced a unique molecular identifier onto each TCR beta cDNA molecule. Each sample yielded at least 2.5 million CDR3-containing paired-end reads. The Mint cDNA synthesis kit, primed by a TRBC-specific oligonucleotide, was used to synthesize first-strand cDNA from all RNA. Following uracil-DNA glycosylase treatment, all cDNA underwent a first 18-cycle PCR with the universal primers M1SS and BC2_uni_R. The source study handled its data this way. For normalization, 1 million high-quality reads were randomly selected from each sample, with every read carrying a distinct molecular identifier. Reads sharing molecular identifiers were discarded rather than binned into consensus sequences. CDR3 identification, clonotype clustering and error correction used MiTCR with a Q25 quality threshold and the strictest error-elimination algorithm. Lower-bound total TCR beta diversity was estimated with a nonparametric unseen species model using Euler transformation. TCRdb handled the public reads itself, with Q25 trimming in fastp and clone calling in MiXCR, and kept productive beta chains. Each entry merges the rows of one CDR3 protein and shows their most common DNA and genes. These V and J calls derive from TCRdb rather than the authors' analysis. For this sample the table gives fewer than 800,000 distinct CDR3 sequences, of which approximately 49% were detected only once. The top ten constitute 25% to 35% of the sample.

This receptor was obtained from a woman in her fifties or sixties in good health. The sample was blood.

The nucleotide sequence is given as TGCAGTGCTAGACGGACAGGGACCTCCTACGAGCAGTACTTC. This translates into CSARRTGTSYEQYF. The chain is made from TRBV20-1 and TRBJ2-7; 8 bases in the junction line up with TRBD1. Taken from the germline V gene (reference sequence), the CDR1 and CDR2 loops are DFQATT and SNEGSKA. Unmatched junction bases come to 3, with V trimmed by 2 bases and J by 0 bases. The CDR3 goes from the cysteine to the phenylalanine over 14 residues. Only the CDR3 DNA is retained, 42 bases long and in frame from the first base.